These 22 T cell receptor beta chains came from one sample sequenced in a study. In TCRdb, the 5' RACE reads were re-called with MiXCR into one record per CDR3 protein. The data show approximately 44,000 distinct CDR3 sequences, with about 29% seen just once and less than 4% held by the top ten. Sequencing was carried out using memory CD4+ T cells sorted from a lymph node. Noted subset: memory CD4+ T cells, CD4+CD45RO+CD25-. The receptors were sampled from a female donor with breast cancer.

The chain uses TRBV24-1 and TRBJ2-5, with a possible D match to TRBD1 (6 bases). V was shortened by 6 bases and J by 4 bases, with 17 bases between the two germline ends. Germline CDR1 reads KGHDR; CDR2 reads SFDVKD. The CDR3 runs 15 residues. The CDR3 region is CATSKMLGASETQYF. The CDR3 coding sequence is TGTGCCACCAGTAAGATGCTGGGGGCGTCAGAGACCCAGTACTTC.

V is TRBV9 and J is TRBJ2-3; D is unresolved. This CDR3 region has 13 residues. V lost 1 base and J 0 bases, leaving 3 bases between the germline ends. Germline V lookup: CDR1 SGDLS, CDR2 YYNGEE. The CDR3 coding sequence is TGTGCCAGCAGCGTAATCAGCACAGATACGCAGTATTTT. Translating gives CASSVISTDTQYF.

CDR3 DNA sequence: TGTGCCAGCTCACCGGGCGGAAACACCGGGGAGCTGTTTTTT. As protein: CASSPGGNTGELFF. The gene calls are TRBV18 and TRBJ2-2; D remains unclear. The CDR3 is made up of 14 amino acids. Looked up from germline, CDR1 is KGHSH and CDR2 is LQKENI. V shed 3 bases and J shed 2 bases, with 7 bases lying between them.

The rearrangement links TRBV5-4 to TRBJ2-7; TRBD1 aligns across 8 bases. CDR1 is SGHNT and CDR2 is YYREEE in the germline V gene (reference sequence). The CDR3 is made up of 13 amino acids. V dropped 4 bases and J dropped 5; count of bases not matched to a gene: 5. In DNA, the CDR3 is TGTGCCAGCAGCCTGGACAGGGCCGACGAGCAGTACTTC. It encodes CASSLDRADEQYF.

About this clonotype: At one of its ends the junction is not consistent with the germline gene, which may arise from a read error. In DNA form, the CDR3 reads TGCGCCAGCCGCCAAGGGGGGGACAGGGGGACGCAGTATTTT. This gives the protein CASRQGGDRGTQYF. The V call is TRBV4-1, the J call TRBJ2-3, with TRBD1 identical over 11 bases. The CDR3 has 14 amino acids. From germline, CDR1 is MGHRA and CDR2 YSYEKL.

This clonotype is medium-sized (0.01 to 0.1%). The genes are TRBV20-1 and TRBJ2-3, with D perhaps TRBD1 (6 bases). This CDR3 has 11 amino acids. The germline V gene has CDR1 DFQATT and CDR2 SNEGSKA (reference sequence). Trimming cost V 4 bases and J 7 bases, with 9 bases left between them. The CDR3 reads CSATTGHTQYF. Here the CDR3 DNA reads TGCAGTGCTACTACAGGGCATACGCAGTATTTT.

This clonotype was recorded a few times. The chain's CDR3 is CASSVAGARSGNTIYF. The CDR3 DNA reads TGTGCCAGCAGCGTAGCAGGGGCACGCTCTGGAAACACCATATATTTT. J is TRBJ1-3 and V is TRBV9; tentatively, D is TRBD1 (6 bases). The CDR3 loop spans 16 amino acids. Looked up from germline, CDR1 is SGDLS and CDR2 is YYNGEE. V lost 0 bases and J 0 bases, leaving 10 bases between the germline ends.

V and J are TRBV5-1 and TRBJ2-1, with 11 bases lining up with TRBD2. V lost 6 bases and J lost 7; bases outside the gene matches: 9. The CDR3 covers 15 residues. The germline gives CDR1 SGHRS, CDR2 YFSETQ. CDR3 sequence: CASTTTSGNLNEQFF. The CDR3 DNA sequence: TGCGCCAGCACCACGACTAGCGGGAATTTAAATGAGCAGTTCTTC. The whole variable domain, filled in from reference TRBV5-1 and TRBJ2-1, reads KAGVTQTPRYLIKTRGQQVTLSCSPISGHRSVSWYQQTPGQGLQFLFEYFSETQRNKGNFPGRFSGRQFSNSRSEMNVSTLELGDSALYLCASTTTSGNLNEQFFGPGTRLTVL.

This clonotype was seen a few times. The V call is TRBV18, the J call TRBJ2-2; D not certain. With 0 bases removed from V and 7 bases from J, the gap between germline ends came to 9 bases. This CDR3 contains 14 residues. CDR1 is KGHSH, CDR2 LQKENI, per germline. In DNA, the CDR3 is TGTGCCAGCTCACCACCGTCTCTATACGGGGAGCTGTTTTTT. It codes for CASSPPSLYGELFF.

The rearrangement joins TRBV15 to TRBJ1-4; tentatively, D is TRBD1 (5 bases). Trimming pared 0 bases from V and 8 bases from J, leaving 13 bases between. CDR1 is LNHNV and CDR2 is YYDKDF in the germline V gene (reference sequence). The CDR3 has 15 amino acids. The CDR3 sequence is CATSRDAGLGEKLFF. The CDR3, as DNA: TGTGCCACCAGCAGAGACGCGGGGCTAGGGGAAAAACTGTTTTTT.

This rearrangement joins TRBV9 to TRBJ2-1, with D perhaps TRBD1 (7 bases). The CDR3 sequence is 14 residues long. V was trimmed by 3 bases and J by 7 bases, leaving 14 bases between them. Germline V gene sequence: CDR1 SGDLS, CDR2 YYNGEE. The CDR3 here is CASSAEGAGNEQFF. CDR3 nucleotides: TGTGCCAGCAGCGCGGAGGGGGCGGGTAATGAGCAGTTCTTC.

This clonotype was seen only a few times. V is TRBV3-1 and J is TRBJ2-7; 7 bases line up with TRBD2. CDR1 and CDR2 from the germline V gene are LGHDT and YNNKEL (reference sequence). CDR3 length: 14 amino acids. Trimming cost V 1 base and J 2 bases; bases outside gene matches: 2. CDR3 in amino acids: CASSQGSGAYEQYF. The CDR3 nucleotides are TGTGCCAGCAGCCAAGGGAGCGGGGCCTACGAGCAGTACTTC.

This clonotype was observed a few times. The chain has TRBV5-1 and TRBJ2-2; D may be TRBD1 (6 bases). Per germline, CDR1 SGHRS and CDR2 YFSETQ. CDR3 length: 14 amino acids. With 0 bases removed from V and 6 bases from J, the gap between germline ends came to 9 bases. The CDR3 is CASSLAWGPGELFF. The CDR3 DNA follows: TGCGCCAGCAGCTTGGCCTGGGGGCCCGGGGAGCTGTTTTTT.

The chain carries TRBV5-4 and TRBJ1-1; no definite D call. The V end lost 5 bases, the J end lost 4 bases, and 12 bases lay between the germline ends. The CDR3 length is 13 residues. Looked up from germline, CDR1 is SGHNT and CDR2 is YYREEE (reference sequence). The CDR3 nucleotides read TGTGCCAGCAGTTTCAGAAGGGCCACTGAAGCTTTCTTT. It specifies CASSFRRATEAFF.

The count of this clonotype is one. A clone one base away is much larger, so this may be a read error. This chain links TRBV6-5 with TRBJ2-3; D gene ambiguous. The CDR3 is made up of 13 amino acids. Germline V gene sequence: CDR1 MNHEY, CDR2 SVGAGI. V lost 8 bases and J 1 base, leaving 10 bases between the germline ends. The CDR3 DNA reads TGTGCCAGCCTGCTCCTGGGCACAGATACGCAGTATTTT. This gives the protein CASLLLGTDTQYF.

This clonotype appeared many times. The chain carries TRBV20-1 and TRBJ1-2; 7 bases are a match to TRBD1. V shed 1 base, J shed 6 bases, and the junction held 20 bases outside the gene matches. The CDR3 loop spans 18 amino acids. The germline V gene encodes CDR1 DFQATT and CDR2 SNEGSKA (reference sequence). The CDR3 spells CSARVLGTVNLFFDGYTF. For the CDR3, the DNA is TGCAGTGCTAGAGTTCTCGGGACAGTCAACCTCTTTTTTGATGGCTACACCTTC.

The CDR3: CASRGLANNEQFF. The DNA for the CDR3 is TGTGCCAGCAGAGGACTAGCGAACAATGAGCAGTTCTTC. J is TRBJ2-1 and V is TRBV27, with 9 bases identical to TRBD2. The CDR3 is made up of 13 amino acids. V trimming: 6 bases; J trimming: 5 bases; junction bases outside the gene matches: 2. CDR1 and CDR2 (germline): MNHEY, SMNVEV (reference sequence).

This clonotype was seen only a few times. This chain links TRBV12-3 or TRBV12-4 with TRBJ2-3; 12 bases are a match to TRBD2. The CDR3 contains 17 residues. J was trimmed by 0 bases and V by 6 bases; bases with no gene match: 7. The CDR3 nucleotides are TGTGCCAGCAGGGACGGGACTAGCGGGCAAAGCACAGATACGCAGTATTTT. Its protein product is CASRDGTSGQSTDTQYF.

This clonotype was picked up one time. V usage is TRBV4-1 and J usage is TRBJ1-5; weak D call: TRBD1 (5 bases). Trimming shortened V by 5 bases and J by 5 bases, and 13 bases separated the two germline ends. The CDR3 totals 14 residues. CDR1 MGHRA and CDR2 YSYEKL come from the germline V gene. CDR3 amino acids: CASSTKTADQPQHF. The CDR3 region has the DNA TGCGCCAGCAGCACCAAGACAGCGGATCAGCCCCAGCATTTT.

V gene TRBV27 combines with J gene TRBJ1-3; D might be TRBD1 (5 bases). Trimming took off 6 bases at V and 0 bases at J, with 9 bases between the two ends. The CDR3 consists of 14 residues. Germline V gives CDR1 MNHEY, CDR2 SMNVEV (reference sequence). The DNA for the CDR3 is TGTGCCAGCAGGGAGGGGCGCTCTGGAAACACCATATATTTT. Translating gives CASREGRSGNTIYF.

In regard to this clonotype: One junction end does not reproduce the germline sequence, and a read error may be involved. The chain uses TRBV5-1 and TRBJ2-3, with D perhaps TRBD2 (5 bases). The CDR3 sequence is 13 residues long. Germline loops: CDR1 SGHRS, CDR2 YFSETQ. CDR3 sequence reads: CASSQHEGDTQCF. CDR3 nucleotide sequence: TGCGCCAGCAGCCAACACGAGGGAGATACGCAGTGTTTT.

There are a few counts of this clonotype. The rearrangement uses TRBV6-1 and TRBJ1-5; D may be TRBD1 (5 bases). The CDR3 has 15 amino acids. V gave up 3 bases and J gave up 9 bases, with 18 bases separating them. Per the germline V gene, CDR1 is MNHNS and CDR2 is SASEGT. This chain's CDR3 is CASSELSRAQGPQHF. The CDR3 DNA sequence: TGTGCCAGCAGTGAGTTAAGCAGGGCGCAGGGGCCCCAGCATTTT.